The 11 T cell receptor beta chains listed next were all sequenced from one sample in a study of blood T cell repertoires in COVID-19. Produced via immunoSEQ multiplex PCR; TCRdb's table is partial and in-frame only. The profile shows 230,000 or so clones, 86% of them singletons. Sequencing input: PBMCs or T cells enriched from blood (not recorded which). Every receptor here comes from a woman aged 40 to 50 with acute COVID-19.

The chain has TRBV5-5 and TRBJ1-4, with a possible D match to TRBD1 (5 bases). The CDR3 is 15 residues long. The ends were cut back, 0 bases at V and 8 bases at J, with 14 bases in the middle. Germline V gene sequence: CDR1 SGHKS, CDR2 YYEKEE (reference sequence). Here the CDR3 reads CASSLAGQGGEKLFF. The CDR3 DNA reads as TGTGCCAGCAGCTTGGCTGGGCAGGGAGGCGAAAAACTGTTTTTT.

The rearrangement joins TRBV19 to TRBJ1-1; D not resolved. V was pared by 3 bases and J by 4 bases, with 9 bases between. Germline V CDR1 and CDR2: LNHDA, SQIVND (reference sequence). The CDR3 length is 13 residues. The CDR3 reads CASSMVRSTEAFF. In DNA, the CDR3 is TGTGCCAGTAGTATGGTGAGGAGCACTGAAGCTTTCTTT.

The chain combines TRBV3-1 (or the pseudogene TRBV3-2) with TRBJ2-1, with 8 bases identical to TRBD1. Per the germline V gene, CDR1 is LGHDT and CDR2 is YNNKEL (reference sequence). J was trimmed by 9 bases and V by 4 bases; bases with no gene match: 14. This CDR3 has 16 residues. The CDR3 spells CASSLQTGAGGGEQFF. CDR3 nucleotide sequence: TGTGCCAGCAGCCTCCAGACAGGGGCCGGAGGGGGTGAGCAGTTCTTC.

This clone came up once. The V and J genes are TRBV11-1 and TRBJ2-5; 8 positions agree with TRBD2. The V gene end was trimmed by 5 bases and the J gene end by 2 bases; junction bases not matched to a gene: 7. CDR1 and CDR2 from the germline V gene are SGHAT and FQDESV (reference sequence). This CDR3 has 15 amino acids. CDR3 loop: CASSPPGGGQETQYF. The DNA for the CDR3 is TGTGCCAGCAGCCCCCCGGGGGGGGGACAAGAGACCCAGTACTTC.

This chain links TRBV5-5 with TRBJ2-2; tentatively, D is TRBD2 (5 bases). V dropped 1 base and J dropped 7 bases, with 20 bases sitting between them. Germline V gene sequence: CDR1 SGHKS, CDR2 YYEKEE (reference sequence). CDR3 length equals 17 residues. This CDR3 reads CASSLSSGLPFRGELFF. The CDR3 nucleotides read TGTGCCAGCAGCTTGAGTTCTGGACTCCCCTTTCGCGGGGAGCTGTTTTTT. Variable domain in full (rest from reference TRBV5-5 and TRBJ2-2): DAGVTQSPTHLIKTRGQQVTLRCSPISGHKSVSWYQQVLGQGPQFIFQYYEKEERGRGNFPDRFSARQFPNYSSELNVNALLLGDSALYLCASSLSSGLPFRGELFFGEGSRLTVL.

The V call is TRBV6-2 or TRBV6-3, the J call TRBJ1-5; 12 bases fit TRBD1. The V and J ends lost 6 bases and 3 bases, in that order; junction bases with no gene match: 6. CDR3 length equals 16 residues. CDR1 and CDR2 (germline): MNHEY, SVGEGT. The CDR3, as DNA: TGTGCCAGCAGCCCTGGGACAGGGGGCTCCAATCAGCCCCAGCATTTT. This gives the protein CASSPGTGGSNQPQHF.

V usage is TRBV5-6 and J usage is TRBJ1-5; TRBD1 matches at 7 bases. There are 15 residues in the CDR3. V shed 4 bases and J 0 bases; nucleotides not matched to a gene: 4. CDR1 and CDR2 from the germline V gene are SGHDT and YYEEEE. CDR3 sequence (DNA): TGTGCCAGCAGCCGCCGGACAGGTAGCAATCAGCCCCAGCATTTT. It is translated as CASSRRTGSNQPQHF.

J is TRBJ1-1 and V is TRBV6-5, with a tentative D call TRBD1 (6 bases). This CDR3 region has 16 residues. Germline V gives CDR1 MNHEY, CDR2 SVGAGI. The V and J ends lost 1 base and 0 bases respectively, with 12 bases between them. CDR3 amino acids: CASSYLQTGMNTEAFF. For the CDR3, the DNA is TGTGCCAGCAGTTACTTACAAACAGGGATGAACACTGAAGCTTTCTTT.

This chain connects TRBV11-2 to TRBJ1-6; the D gene is possibly TRBD1 (5 bases). CDR3 size: 15 residues. Trimming shortened V by 6 bases and J by 5 bases, and 14 bases separated the two germline ends. The germline gives CDR1 SGHAT, CDR2 FQNNGV. The CDR3 protein is CASRSPGLNNSPLHF. The CDR3 nucleotides read TGTGCCAGCAGATCGCCGGGACTTAATAATTCACCCCTCCACTTT.

On this clone: Different DNA sequences within this sample yield the same CDR3. This chain connects TRBV24-1 to TRBJ1-5; D not certain. The CDR3 length is 14 residues. V was pared by 5 bases and J by 1 base, with 8 bases between. Germline V gene data show CDR1 as KGHDR and CDR2 as SFDVKD. This CDR3 is CATSAAGSNQPQHF. The CDR3 DNA reads as TGTGCCACCAGTGCGGCGGGGAGCAATCAGCCCCAGCATTTT.

This chain joins TRBV18 and TRBJ2-7; D is unclear. Trimming shortened V by 0 bases and J by 2 bases, and 8 bases separated the two germline ends. CDR3 length: 14 residues. Germline CDR1 KGHSH, CDR2 LQKENI. The CDR3 DNA reads as TGTGCCAGCTCACCACCCAGGAAACCCTACGAGCAGTACTTC. The encoded protein is CASSPPRKPYEQYF.